Shown below are 27 T cell receptor beta chains from a single sample sequenced in a study of identical twins. TCRdb used MiXCR to reprocess the 5' RACE reads, holding one entry per CDR3 protein. The table records about 700,000 distinct CDR3 sequences, 5.5% to 6.5% of them present only once. The sequenced sample was naive T cells sorted from blood. These receptors came from a man between 18 and 35 years old in good health.

This clonotype was seen a handful of times. The chain employs TRBV11-2 and TRBJ2-1; 14 positions match TRBD2. Germline V gene data show CDR1 as SGHAT and CDR2 as FQNNGV. The CDR3 consists of 16 residues. Losses at the gene ends were 4 bases for V and 5 bases for J; bases not matched to a gene: 4. The CDR3 nucleotides read TGTGCCAGCAGCTCAAGACTAGCGGGAGGGCACAATGAGCAGTTCTTC. It specifies CASSSRLAGGHNEQFF.

The CDR3 sequence is CATSRGLADNNEQFF. In nucleotides, the CDR3 is TGTGCCACCAGCAGAGGACTAGCGGATAACAATGAGCAGTTCTTC. V gene TRBV24-1 combines with J gene TRBJ2-1; TRBD2 matches 10 bases. CDR1 KGHDR and CDR2 SFDVKD come from the germline V gene. The CDR3 spans 15 residues. Trimming at V came to 7 bases and at J to 5 bases, leaving 7 bases not matched to a gene.

This sequence joins TRBV20-1 and TRBJ1-5; D possibly corresponds to TRBD1 (5 bases). Germline V gene sequence: CDR1 DFQATT, CDR2 SNEGSKA (reference sequence). The V gene lost 0 bases and the J gene lost 6 bases, with 12 bases spanning the gap. The length of the CDR3 is 14 residues. CDR3 region: CSARDRGLGQPQHF. The CDR3 DNA reads TGCAGTGCTAGAGACCGGGGGTTGGGTCAGCCCCAGCATTTT.

This clonotype was seen more than once but under ten times. The chain employs TRBV5-1 and TRBJ2-1, with 8 bases that match TRBD1. The germline gives CDR1 SGHRS, CDR2 YFSETQ. The CDR3 consists of 14 residues. V was clipped by 4 bases and J by 8 bases; unmatched bases: 8. The CDR3 DNA sequence: TGCGCCAGCAGCCGAGGACAGGGAAAGCATGAGCAGTTCTTC. Protein product: CASSRGQGKHEQFF. The full variable domain, rest sourced from reference TRBV5-1 and TRBJ2-1, is KAGVTQTPRYLIKTRGQQVTLSCSPISGHRSVSWYQQTPGQGLQFLFEYFSETQRNKGNFPGRFSGRQFSNSRSEMNVSTLELGDSALYLCASSRGQGKHEQFFGPGTRLTVL.

The chain uses TRBV4-3 and TRBJ2-2; D possibly corresponds to TRBD1 (6 bases). The length of the CDR3 is 15 residues. The germline V gene encodes CDR1 LGHNA and CDR2 YSLEER. V was clipped by 1 base and J by 1 base, with 7 bases between them. CDR3 nucleotides: TGCGCCAGCAGCCAAGTGACAGGGAACACCGGGGAGCTGTTTTTT. Protein sequence: CASSQVTGNTGELFF.

Many counts were recorded for this clonotype. This rearrangement joins TRBV27 to TRBJ2-2; 11 bases are shared with TRBD2. V lost 3 bases and J lost 5; bases outside the gene matches: 5. CDR1 is MNHEY, CDR2 SMNVEV, per germline (reference sequence). The length of the CDR3 is 16 residues. The CDR3: CASSFLAGGETGELFF. In DNA form, the CDR3 reads TGTGCCAGCAGTTTCCTAGCGGGAGGAGAGACCGGGGAGCTGTTTTTT.

The chain recombines TRBV6-1 with TRBJ2-1; 8 bases agree with TRBD1. After removal of 6 bases from V and 8 bases from J, the junction contained 12 bases not matched to a gene. Germline values: CDR1 MNHNS, CDR2 SASEGT. CDR3 length equals 15 residues. CDR3 in DNA: TGTGCCAGCAGACCCAGACAGGGGTCCACCCATGAGCAGTTCTTC. Amino acids: CASRPRQGSTHEQFF.

J is TRBJ1-2 and V is TRBV3-1; TRBD1 matches 10 bases. There are 15 residues in the CDR3. Germline V gives CDR1 LGHDT, CDR2 YNNKEL (reference sequence). The V segment lost 5 bases and the J segment 7 bases; nucleotides outside the gene matches: 10. DNA for the CDR3: TGTGCCAGCAGCTTTCTCCCGGGACAGGGGATTGGCTACACCTTC. This translates into CASSFLPGQGIGYTF.

This clonotype was detected many times. The chain couples TRBV20-1 to TRBJ2-7; 9 bases are a match to TRBD1. Germline CDR1 is DFQATT and CDR2 is SNEGSKA (reference sequence). The CDR3 covers 14 residues. V was clipped by 3 bases and J by 2 bases; unmatched bases: 5. In DNA form, the CDR3 reads TGCAGTGCTAGCTTCAGACAGGGGGCCTACGAGCAGTACTTC. Translated: CSASFRQGAYEQYF.

This clonotype was counted only a few times. The rearrangement uses TRBV4-1 and TRBJ1-2; D unclear. The CDR3 is 14 amino acids. The germline V gene has CDR1 MGHRA and CDR2 YSYEKL. Trimming took 4 bases from V and 3 from J, leaving 12 bases between them. The CDR3 DNA is TGCGCCAGCAGCCCGGCCAGGAAAGACTATGGCTACACCTTC. It translates to CASSPARKDYGYTF.

The chain links TRBV28 to TRBJ2-1, with D possibly being TRBD1 or TRBD2 (6 bases each). The germline V gene has CDR1 MDHEN and CDR2 SYDVKM. The CDR3 length is 11 residues. V dropped 3 bases and J dropped 13 bases, with 10 bases sitting between them. CDR3 in amino acids: CASSFPGAQFF. The CDR3 region has the DNA TGTGCCAGCAGTTTTCCGGGGGCACAGTTCTTC.

Only a few counts were recorded for this clonotype. The chain recombines TRBV29-1 with TRBJ2-1, with 11 bases matching TRBD2. This CDR3 region has 14 residues. Trimming at V came to 4 bases and at J to 4 bases, leaving 3 bases not matched to a gene. CDR1 is SQVTM and CDR2 is ANQGSEA in the germline V gene. CDR3 in amino acids: CSVAGLADYNEQFF. In DNA form, the CDR3 reads TGCAGCGTTGCGGGACTAGCGGATTACAATGAGCAGTTCTTC.

This clonotype was seen repeatedly, ten times or more. The chain is built from TRBV18 and TRBJ2-6; no clear D. The CDR3 totals 17 residues. The V gene lost 1 base and the J gene lost 1 base, with 11 bases spanning the gap. Germline lookup yields CDR1 KGHSH and CDR2 LQKENI. CDR3 bases: TGTGCCAGCTCACCACGGCCGTGGGGTTCTGGGGCCAACGTCCTGACTTTC. Amino acid sequence: CASSPRPWGSGANVLTF. Filled out from reference TRBV18 and TRBJ2-6, the complete variable domain reads NAGVMQNPRHLVRRRGQEARLRCSPMKGHSHVYWYRQLPEEGLKFMVYLQKENIIDESGMPKERFSAEFPKEGPSILRIQQVVRGDSAAYFCASSPRPWGSGANVLTFGAGSRLTVL.

This clonotype came up many times. The chain joins TRBV20-1 to TRBJ2-3; a possible D gene is TRBD2 (6 bases). CDR1 and CDR2 (germline): DFQATT, SNEGSKA (reference sequence). This CDR3 has 14 amino acids. Trimming stripped 5 bases from V and 1 base from J, with 13 bases between. The CDR3 here is CSAYSGPRTDTQYF. CDR3 bases: TGCAGTGCTTATAGCGGTCCTCGCACAGATACGCAGTATTTT.

Only a few counts were recorded for this clonotype. The genes are TRBV7-9 and TRBJ2-4; the D gene is possibly TRBD1 (5 bases). This CDR3 has 16 amino acids. V gave up 5 bases and J gave up 5 bases, with 19 bases separating them. Germline assignment: CDR1 SEHNR and CDR2 FQNEAQ (reference sequence). In DNA form, the CDR3 reads TGTGCCAGCAGCAATCGCGTCCTAGGGGCAGAAAACATTCAGTACTTC. Translating gives CASSNRVLGAENIQYF.

This clonotype was observed many times. V gene TRBV24-1 combines with J gene TRBJ2-1, with D perhaps TRBD2 (5 bases). Trimming shortened V by 1 base and J by 6 bases, and 9 bases separated the two germline ends. Per the germline V gene, CDR1 is KGHDR and CDR2 is SFDVKD. The CDR3 totals 14 residues. CDR3 in amino acids: CATSDFLSGNEQFF. CDR3 nucleotides: TGTGCCACCAGTGATTTTTTGAGCGGCAATGAGCAGTTCTTC.

This clonotype was detected many times. The rearrangement joins TRBV4-1 to TRBJ1-6; 8 nucleotides agree with TRBD1. The J segment lost 8 bases and the V segment lost 6 bases, leaving 3 bases of the junction unmatched. Germline lookup yields CDR1 MGHRA and CDR2 YSYEKL. This CDR3 contains 13 residues. CDR3 bases: TGCGCCAGCAGTGAGACAGGGGATTCACCCCTCCACTTT. It is translated as CASSETGDSPLHF.

This clonotype was observed at least ten times. The gene calls are TRBV20-1 and TRBJ1-5; D uncertain. This CDR3 is 14 amino acids long. Germline values: CDR1 DFQATT, CDR2 SNEGSKA (reference sequence). The germline V and J ends were trimmed by 2 bases and 2 bases, with 10 bases remaining between them. CDR3 DNA: TGCAGTGCTAGACCCGTGGAGGGCAATCAGCCCCAGCATTTT. It codes for CSARPVEGNQPQHF.

This clonotype was observed a few times. The chain recombines TRBV28 with TRBJ2-5, with 7 bases fitting TRBD1. V lost 4 bases and J lost 9; bases outside the gene matches: 8. The CDR3 is made up of 13 amino acids. From germline, CDR1 is MDHEN and CDR2 SYDVKM. CDR3 sequence: CASSWDSPGAQYF. The DNA for the CDR3 is TGTGCCAGCAGTTGGGACAGCCCCGGGGCCCAGTACTTC.

The rearrangement uses TRBV6-5 and TRBJ1-5; unclear D gene. Germline CDR1 reads MNHEY; CDR2 reads SVGAGI. V was pared by 6 bases and J by 7 bases, with 10 bases between. The CDR3 runs to 12 residues. The CDR3 DNA sequence: TGTGCCAGCAGGGGGATCGGCCAGCCCCAGCATTTT. It codes for CASRGIGQPQHF.

DNA of the CDR3: TGTGCCAGCAGTTGGCCAGGGGGACAGGGACCAGAGACCCAGTACTTC. Translation gives CASSWPGGQGPETQYF. The chain links TRBV12-3 or TRBV12-4 to TRBJ2-5; 9 bases are shared with TRBD1. The length of the CDR3 is 16 residues. V gave up 4 bases and J gave up 4 bases; unmatched junction bases: 10.

This clonotype has at least ten counts. The CDR3 ends on some other residue instead of the conserved phenylalanine or tryptophan, so this is likely a read error. No DNA is shown, since the ends of the CDR3 on it are uncertain; the CDR3 is the one TCRdb lists. The gene calls are TRBV7-9 and TRBJ2-1; TRBD2 was called by the table and not checked on the DNA. The germline CDR1 and CDR2 sequences are SEHNR and FQNEAQ (reference sequence). The CDR3 region is 12 residues in length, termini included. The CDR3 sequence is CASRTLAGVSLL.

The table lists this clonotype with a few counts. The chain couples TRBV7-9 to TRBJ2-7; D not certain. V gave up 1 base and J gave up 3 bases, with 10 bases separating them. The germline gives CDR1 SEHNR, CDR2 FQNEAQ (reference sequence). The CDR3 runs 14 residues. The CDR3 here is CASSLDTLFYEQYF. The CDR3 coding sequence is TGTGCCAGCAGCTTAGACACGTTATTCTACGAGCAGTACTTC.

A few counts support this clonotype. CDR3 in DNA: TGTGCCAGCAGGGAAGGGACACCCTACACTGAAGCTTTCTTT. As protein: CASREGTPYTEAFF. The chain has TRBV12-3 or TRBV12-4 and TRBJ1-1; D may be TRBD1 (6 bases). Between the trimmed V and J ends, which lost 6 bases and 3 bases, there was a span of 14 bases. This CDR3 comprises 14 residues.

This clonotype came up many times. The chain carries TRBV10-3 and TRBJ2-7, with TRBD1 matching 8 bases. Germline CDR1 and CDR2: ENHRY and SYGVKD. The CDR3 extends over 14 amino acids. Germline trimming cut 4 bases from V and 0 bases from J; bases unmatched to any gene: 2. This CDR3 is CAISAGTGSYEQYF. The DNA of the CDR3 is TGTGCCATCAGTGCCGGGACAGGCTCCTACGAGCAGTACTTC.

This clonotype was seen at least ten times. The chain joins TRBV10-3 to TRBJ2-3; 8 bases agree with TRBD2. The germline gives CDR1 ENHRY, CDR2 SYGVKD. The junction had 11 bases not matched to a gene; V was cut back by 5 bases and J by 1 base. CDR3 length: 17 residues. CDR3 in DNA: TGTGCCATCAGTTATATGACTAGCGAGGGTGGCACAGATACGCAGTATTTT. Translating gives CAISYMTSEGGTDTQYF.

V and J are TRBV5-1 and TRBJ2-7; 8 bases are a match to TRBD1. The CDR3 runs to 14 residues. Germline lookup yields CDR1 SGHRS and CDR2 YFSETQ. With V trimmed by 5 bases and J by 4 bases, 8 bases remained unmatched. DNA of the CDR3: TGCGCCAGCAGGGTAACAGGGGGTGCGTACGAGCAGTACTTC. The encoded protein is CASRVTGGAYEQYF.